The 23 T cell receptor beta chains in this list originate from one sample, sequenced in a study of cytomegalovirus exposure and HLA in healthy donors. Use of 60 Vbeta and 13 Jbeta primers characterized the PCR. The protocol was immunoSEQ multiplex PCR, while the TCRdb copy is restricted to in-frame clones and leaves out a portion. The data contain approximately 190,000 clones, about three quarters of them singletons. Source material: PBMCs. The receptors originated from a woman in her 30s in good health and CMV-seropositive.

V usage is TRBV9 and J usage is TRBJ2-2; 10 nucleotides align to TRBD1. Germline loops: CDR1 SGDLS, CDR2 YYNGEE. Trimming at V came to 4 bases and at J to 4 bases, leaving 4 bases not matched to a gene. CDR3 length: 15 amino acids. The CDR3 DNA sequence: TGTGCCAGCAGCCGTAGGACAGGGGGCACCGGGGAGCTGTTTTTT. The encoded protein is CASSRRTGGTGELFF.

Here the CDR3 DNA reads TGTGCCAGTAGCGGACTAGCGGGGGGGCTATTTCACAATGAGCAGTTCTTC. This sequence encodes CASSGLAGGLFHNEQFF. The chain links TRBV19 to TRBJ2-1; TRBD2 aligns across 15 bases. Germline CDR1 LNHDA, CDR2 SQIVND (reference sequence). CDR3 length equals 17 residues. The J segment lost 5 bases and the V segment lost 6 bases, leaving 8 bases of the junction unmatched.

This chain connects TRBV30 to TRBJ1-1; D unclear. Germline values: CDR1 GTSNPN, CDR2 SVGIG (reference sequence). CDR3 length: 13 residues. Trimming took off 2 bases at V and 6 bases at J, with 13 bases between the two ends. CDR3 in amino acids: CAWSNGVTPEAFF. DNA of the CDR3: TGTGCCTGGAGTAACGGGGTGACCCCTGAAGCTTTCTTT. The entire variable domain, with the rest obtained from reference TRBV30 and TRBJ1-1, is as follows: SQTIHQWPATLVQPVGSPLSLECTVEGTSNPNLYWYRQAAGRGLQLLFYSVGIGQISSEVPQNLSASRPQDRQFILSSKKLLLSDSGFYLCAWSNGVTPEAFFGQGTRLTVV.

In nucleotides, the CDR3 is TGTGCCAGCAGCAATCGGGACAGGGGGGACAATGAGCAGTTCTTC. This translates into CASSNRDRGDNEQFF. The V gene is TRBV7-8, the J gene TRBJ2-1; 11 nucleotides line up with TRBD1. CDR1 is SGHVS and CDR2 is FQNEAQ in the germline V gene. Losses at the gene ends were 5 bases for V and 5 bases for J; bases not matched to a gene: 5. The CDR3 runs to 15 residues.

The chain is built from TRBV7-6 and TRBJ1-5, with D perhaps TRBD1 (6 bases). This CDR3 has 15 amino acids. Trimming shortened V by 1 base and J by 4 bases, and 11 bases separated the two germline ends. The V gene's germline CDR1 is SGHVS and CDR2 FNYEAQ. CDR3 DNA sequence: TGTGCCAGCAGCTTAGAACAGGGCCCTAATCAGCCCCAGCATTTT. It translates to CASSLEQGPNQPQHF.

This clone was observed a single time. The genes are TRBV7-9 and TRBJ1-1, with TRBD1 identical over 7 bases. Germline assignment: CDR1 SEHNR and CDR2 FQNEAQ (reference sequence). With 5 bases clipped from V and 0 bases from J, the junction kept 6 bases outside the gene matches. The CDR3 runs 15 residues. The CDR3 DNA sequence: TGTGCCAGCAGCCCCAAGGGACAGTTGAACACTGAAGCTTTCTTT. Protein: CASSPKGQLNTEAFF.

This clone was detected only a few times. J is TRBJ2-1 and V is TRBV9; no clear D. The V gene lost 4 bases and the J gene lost 10 bases, with 18 bases spanning the gap. Germline CDR1 and CDR2: SGDLS and YYNGEE. The CDR3 contains 14 residues. In DNA, the CDR3 is TGTGCCAGCAGCTCATTGACCCCCCCGCGGGAGCAGTTCTTC. Amino acids: CASSSLTPPREQFF.

V usage is TRBV6-6 and J usage is TRBJ1-2; 7 bases are shared with TRBD1. The CDR3 spans 16 residues. V lost 4 bases, J lost 4 bases, and 12 bases stayed unmatched. The germline V gene has CDR1 MNHNY and CDR2 SVGAGI (reference sequence). The CDR3 spells CASSSAQGQKGYGYTF. In DNA form, the CDR3 reads TGTGCCAGCAGTTCCGCACAGGGACAGAAGGGCTATGGCTACACCTTC.

The rearrangement uses TRBV4-3 and TRBJ2-3, with 9 nucleotides matching TRBD1. The CDR3 totals 13 residues. The V segment lost 9 bases and the J segment 2 bases; nucleotides outside the gene matches: 3. Looked up from germline, CDR1 is LGHNA and CDR2 is YSLEER. DNA of the CDR3: TGCGCCAGTGGGACAGGGACCACAGATACGCAGTATTTT. Its translation is CASGTGTTDTQYF.

The rearrangement joins TRBV19 to TRBJ1-1; D is undetermined. V lost 7 bases and J 1 base, leaving 19 bases between the germline ends. CDR3 size: 16 residues. Germline CDR1 reads LNHDA; CDR2 reads SQIVND (reference sequence). This chain's CDR3 is CASTFRSQIPNTEAFF. CDR3 coding DNA: TGTGCCAGTACCTTCCGCTCACAGATTCCGAACACTGAAGCTTTCTTT.

The chain couples TRBV9 to TRBJ2-7, with 12 bases matching TRBD1. CDR1 is SGDLS, CDR2 YYNGEE, per germline. V lost 1 base and J lost 9; bases outside the gene matches: 5. The CDR3 is made up of 14 amino acids. This CDR3 reads CASSVWGTGGVQYF. In nucleotides, the CDR3 is TGTGCCAGCAGCGTATGGGGGACAGGGGGCGTGCAGTACTTC. Supplemented by reference TRBV9 and TRBJ2-7, the full variable domain reads DSGVTQTPKHLITATGQRVTLRCSPRSGDLSVYWYQQSLDQGLQFLIQYYNGEERAKGNILERFSAQQFPDLHSELNLSSLELGDSALYFCASSVWGTGGVQYFGPGTRLTVT.

This chain links TRBV7-3 with TRBJ1-1; D call uncertain. The CDR3 contains 13 residues. Germline CDR1 reads SGHTA; CDR2 reads FQGTGA. V shed 2 bases and J shed 1 base, with 5 bases lying between them. CDR3 DNA sequence: TGTGCCAGCAGCTTAGTACAGAACACTGAAGCTTTCTTT. It specifies CASSLVQNTEAFF.

This clone was observed once. The chain uses TRBV28 and TRBJ1-5; D uncertain. Germline V CDR1 and CDR2: MDHEN, SYDVKM. The CDR3 length is 13 residues. V was cut by 2 bases and J by 12 bases, with 14 bases left in between. For the CDR3, the DNA is TGTGCCAGCAGTTTAGAGGCGGGGAGCAGCCAGCATTTT. It codes for CASSLEAGSSQHF.

The V gene is TRBV7-9, the J gene TRBJ2-2; D remains unclear. Per germline, CDR1 SEHNR and CDR2 FQNEAQ (reference sequence). The CDR3 has 13 residues. The V and J ends lost 3 bases and 4 bases respectively, with 6 bases between them. CDR3 amino acids: CASSFLPTGELFF. For the CDR3, the DNA is TGTGCCAGCAGCTTCCTCCCCACCGGGGAGCTGTTTTTT.

About this clone: The junction and the germline gene differ at one end; a read error may be behind it. The rearrangement joins TRBV27 to TRBJ1-2; D gene uncertain. The CDR3 is 14 residues long. Germline V CDR1 and CDR2: MNHEY, SMNVEV (reference sequence). The CDR3 DNA is TGTGCCAGCAGATCGAGGGAGGTCCCCTATGGTTACACCTTC. Its protein is CASRSREVPYGYTF.

This clone was seen just once. The chain recombines TRBV7-9 with TRBJ1-1; 7 nucleotides agree with TRBD1. In germline, CDR1 is SEHNR, CDR2 FQNEAQ (reference sequence). With V trimmed by 5 bases and J by 5 bases, 11 bases remained unmatched. The CDR3 covers 15 residues. The DNA of the CDR3 is TGTGCCAGCAGCCTCGGGGCAGGGGGTCGTACTGAAGCTTTCTTT. Translating gives CASSLGAGGRTEAFF.

The CDR3 DNA reads as TGTGCCAGCAGATCTGGGACTGCAAAGCAGTTCTTC. It codes for CASRSGTAKQFF. V usage is TRBV6-4 and J usage is TRBJ2-1; the D gene is possibly TRBD2 (6 bases). Germline lookup yields CDR1 MRHNA and CDR2 SNTAGT. Trimming took 6 bases from V and 11 from J, leaving 14 bases between them. The CDR3 loop spans 12 amino acids.

This chain links TRBV6-6 with TRBJ2-7; possible D gene TRBD1, 8 bases. CDR3 size: 14 residues. CDR1 and CDR2 from the germline V gene are MNHNY and SVGAGI (reference sequence). Trimming left V 5 bases short and J 2 bases short, with 13 bases between. DNA for the CDR3: TGTGCCAGCAGTGAGCGGGGACAGGCCTACGAGCAGTACTTC. This codes for CASSERGQAYEQYF.

This clone showed up just once. The V gene is TRBV7-9, the J gene TRBJ1-5; 8 bases are a match to TRBD1. The CDR3 runs 15 residues. Germline V gene sequence: CDR1 SEHNR, CDR2 FQNEAQ (reference sequence). Unmatched junction bases numbered 7, after V lost 5 bases and J lost 4 bases. CDR3 in DNA: TGTGCCAGCAGCAACTCGGGACAGGAAAATCAGCCCCAGCATTTT. Translation: CASSNSGQENQPQHF.

The chain has TRBV28 and TRBJ2-7; 11 bases align to TRBD2. In germline, CDR1 is MDHEN, CDR2 SYDVKM. J gave up 2 bases and V 3 bases, and 3 bases lay outside the gene matches. This CDR3 spans 15 amino acids. The CDR3 DNA reads TGTGCCAGCAGTTTGGGACTAGCGGTAACCTACGAGCAGTACTTC. Residues: CASSLGLAVTYEQYF.

The chain employs TRBV9 and TRBJ2-7; 10 bases match TRBD1. The CDR3 extends over 14 amino acids. Germline CDR1 and CDR2: SGDLS and YYNGEE. V was clipped by 4 bases and J by 4 bases; unmatched bases: 5. The CDR3 nucleotides are TGTGCCAGCAGCCCGGGGGACAGGGGTTACGAGCAGTACTTC. Amino acid sequence: CASSPGDRGYEQYF.

The rearrangement joins TRBV5-6 to TRBJ1-4; D is perhaps TRBD1 (6 bases). V lost 4 bases, J lost 5 bases, and 12 bases lay in between. The CDR3 sequence is 14 residues long. Germline V gene sequence: CDR1 SGHDT, CDR2 YYEEEE. For the CDR3, the DNA is TGTGCCAGCAGCGTAGGACAGTTCAATGAAAAACTGTTTTTT. Its translation: CASSVGQFNEKLFF.

DNA of the CDR3: TGTGCCAGTATGTGGGCAGGGGTTGGGGCCAACGTCCTGACTTTC. Amino acid sequence: CASMWAGVGANVLTF. The chain uses TRBV19 and TRBJ2-6; perhaps TRBD1 as D (6 bases). There are 15 residues in the CDR3. The V and J ends lost 7 bases and 3 bases respectively, with 13 bases between them. CDR1 and CDR2 (germline): LNHDA, SQIVND (reference sequence).